This entry lists 24 T cell receptor beta chains sequenced from one sample in a study of metastatic and nonmetastatic thyroid tumors. TCRdb re-called clones from the PCR reads using MiXCR. The table has about 92,000 clones, about 16% seen once; the top ten hold roughly 4%. Patients had received no treatment of any kind before thyroid surgery. The sample taken for sequencing was blood. The receptor set was obtained from a female donor with papillary thyroid cancer or a benign thyroid nodule (not recorded which). Some clones in this sample may be carry-over from other donors' samples.

This clone has ten or more counts. The chain joins TRBV5-1 to TRBJ1-1, with TRBD1 matching over 8 bases. The junction had 18 bases not matched to a gene; V was cut back by 3 bases and J by 5 bases. This CDR3 has 18 amino acids. Germline lookup yields CDR1 SGHRS and CDR2 YFSETQ. This CDR3 reads CASSSKGTGGQGGTEAFF. Written as DNA, the CDR3 is TGCGCCAGCAGCTCAAAAGGGACCGGCGGACAGGGTGGGACTGAAGCTTTCTTT.

This clone has a count of ten or more. The chain combines TRBV2 with TRBJ2-7; the match to TRBD1 covers 10 bases. Looked up from germline, CDR1 is SNHLY and CDR2 is FYNNEI. This CDR3 has 15 residues. J was trimmed by 4 bases and V by 6 bases; bases with no gene match: 9. The CDR3 DNA is TGTGCCAGCAGGAGGGAGGGACAGGGGACATACGAGCAGTACTTC. Translated: CASRREGQGTYEQYF.

This clone was found many times. The chain carries TRBV12-3 or TRBV12-4 and TRBJ2-1; D ambiguous. Trimming left V 0 bases short and J 8 bases short, with 14 bases between. CDR3 length: 15 residues. The CDR3 DNA follows: TGTGCCAGCAGTTTAGCGCTTTGGGGTTTCGATGAGCAGTTCTTC. Residues: CASSLALWGFDEQFF.

V gene TRBV7-2 combines with J gene TRBJ1-2; 10 positions match TRBD1. Per germline, CDR1 SGHTA and CDR2 FQGNSA. CDR3 length equals 16 residues. With 1 base clipped from V and 6 bases from J, the junction kept 8 bases outside the gene matches. The CDR3 sequence: CASSLGWPGQGNGYTF. The CDR3 DNA is TGTGCCAGCAGCTTAGGCTGGCCGGGACAGGGGAATGGCTACACCTTC.

Notes on this clone: A much larger clone lies one base from this, so it may be a read error. Other nucleotide sequences in the sample specify the same CDR3. CDR3: CASSSIGDQPQHF. The CDR3 DNA reads as TGTGCCAGCAGCAGTATAGGGGATCAACCCCAGCATTTT. The J gene is TRBJ1-5, the V gene TRBV5-6; possibly TRBD1 for D (5 bases). The CDR3 sequence is 13 residues long. CDR1 is SGHDT, CDR2 YYEEEE, per germline.

This clone was observed many times. This rearrangement joins TRBV7-9 to TRBJ1-5; D uncertain. CDR3 length: 11 amino acids. Looked up from germline, CDR1 is SEHNR and CDR2 is FQNEAQ (reference sequence). The V and J ends lost 6 bases and 9 bases respectively, with 9 bases between them. The chain's CDR3 is CASSLEGPQHF. Here the CDR3 DNA reads TGTGCCAGCAGTCTAGAGGGGCCCCAGCATTTT. The complete variable domain, with remaining parts taken from reference TRBV7-9 and TRBJ1-5, reads DTGVSQNPRHKITKRGQNVTFRCDPISEHNRLYWYRQTLGQGPEFLTYFQNEAQLEKSRLLSDRFSAERPKGSFSTLEIQRTEQGDSAMYLCASSLEGPQHFGDGTRLSIL.

About this clone: A much more abundant neighbour one base away suggests this may be a read error. The rearrangement joins TRBV9 to TRBJ2-1; D is perhaps TRBD2 (6 bases). With 4 bases removed from V and 4 bases from J, the gap between germline ends came to 18 bases. The V gene's germline CDR1 is SGDLS and CDR2 YYNGEE. The CDR3 contains 16 residues. CDR3: CASSPPGVARYNEQFF. Written as DNA, the CDR3 is TGTGCCAGCAGCCCCCCGGGGGTGGCCCGATACAATGAGCAGTTCTTC.

This clone came up many times. The V and J genes are TRBV6-1 and TRBJ2-5; D possibly corresponds to TRBD2 (6 bases). The CDR3 is 16 amino acids. Germline CDR1 MNHNS, CDR2 SASEGT. V dropped 2 bases and J dropped 5 bases, with 18 bases sitting between them. The CDR3 loop is CASSESLGGTWETQYF. The CDR3 DNA reads TGTGCCAGCAGTGAATCCCTGGGGGGAACGTGGGAGACCCAGTACTTC.

A remark on this clone: A much larger clone lies a single base off, so this may be a read error. V is TRBV14 and J is TRBJ2-1; D unclear. The CDR3 has 15 amino acids. Trimming pared 7 bases from V and 4 bases from J, leaving 17 bases between. Germline lookup yields CDR1 SGHDN and CDR2 FVKESK. The CDR3 DNA reads TGTGCCAGCACCCACTATGGCGAGGCATACAATGAGCAGTTCTTC. Translating it yields CASTHYGEAYNEQFF.

This clone was observed many times. The rearrangement uses TRBV6-5 and TRBJ2-1, with 10 bases lining up with TRBD1. The CDR3 is 17 residues long. V lost 4 bases to trimming and J lost 7 bases; unmatched junction nucleotides: 13. The germline V gene has CDR1 MNHEY and CDR2 SVGAGI. The CDR3 DNA follows: TGTGCCAGCAGTTTACAGTTGGGGACAGGGGAGGGGAATGAGCAGTTCTTC. Amino acids: CASSLQLGTGEGNEQFF.

In its sample, this clone was seen a few times. A much larger clone differs from this one at a single base, so this may be a read error. The chain recombines TRBV9 with TRBJ2-6, with D possibly matching TRBD2 (6 bases). Trimming stripped 4 bases from V and 0 bases from J, with 14 bases between. CDR3 length: 17 amino acids. Germline V gene data show CDR1 as SGDLS and CDR2 as YYNGEE. CDR3 in DNA: TGTGCCAGCAGCCAACGGGGAGGCATCTCTGGGGCCAACGTCCTGACTTTC. Protein sequence: CASSQRGGISGANVLTF.

The table lists this clone with a few counts. Possible read error: a much larger clone is one base away. This chain uses TRBV20-1 with TRBJ1-1; tentatively, D is TRBD1 (6 bases). From germline, CDR1 is DFQATT and CDR2 SNEGSKA (reference sequence). The CDR3 has 15 residues. The CDR3 DNA reads as TGCAGTGCTAGAGACCTTCGGGGGGGCGACACTGAAGCTCTCTTT. This translates into CSARDLRGGDTEALF.

The table lists this clone with many counts. This may come from a read error, since a much larger clone is one base off. Additional DNA sequences in this sample encode the identical CDR3. This sequence joins TRBV6-1 and TRBJ2-7; D might be TRBD1 or TRBD2, each matching 5 bases. Germline V CDR1 and CDR2: MNHNS, SASEGT. The CDR3 sequence is 15 residues long. Trimming left V 8 bases short and J 2 bases short, with 19 bases between. Written as DNA, the CDR3 is TGTGCCAGCGCCCAAACGGGGACCTGGGCCTACGAGCAGTACTTC. Its translation is CASAQTGTWAYEQYF.

This clone showed up many times. The chain couples TRBV5-1 to TRBJ2-7, with unresolved D. Trimming took 5 bases from V and 4 from J, leaving 19 bases between them. Germline V CDR1 and CDR2: SGHRS, YFSETQ. The CDR3 covers 15 residues. The CDR3 DNA is TGCGCCAGCAGGCCCGGCTTGTCAGGTGTGTACGAGCAGTACTTC. Translation gives CASRPGLSGVYEQYF.

This clone came up a few times. A read error may explain this, as a much larger clone is one base away. This chain connects TRBV20-1 to TRBJ2-3; the match to TRBD2 covers 7 bases. Germline loops: CDR1 DFQATT, CDR2 SNEGSKA (reference sequence). The CDR3 length is 11 residues. The CDR3 DNA sequence: TGCAGTGCTAGTGGGGGGACTACGCAGTGTTTT. This sequence encodes CSASGGTTQCF.

The chain links TRBV6-2 or TRBV6-3 to TRBJ2-3, with 9 bases matching TRBD1. Germline loops: CDR1 MNHEY, CDR2 SVGEGT. The junction had 3 bases not matched to a gene; V was cut back by 5 bases and J by 3 bases. This CDR3 comprises 14 residues. The chain's CDR3 is CASSLTGGTDTQYF. In nucleotides, the CDR3 is TGTGCCAGCAGTCTGACAGGGGGGACAGATACGCAGTATTTT.

This clone turned up a few times. The junction departs from the called germline gene at one end, perhaps through a read error. The chain links TRBV6-2 or TRBV6-3 to TRBJ1-1, with D uncertain. The V gene's germline CDR1 is MNHEY and CDR2 SVGEGT. The CDR3 sequence is 13 residues long. CDR3 sequence (DNA): TGTGCCAGAAGTTTAGCTGTGTCGTGGCATGATTTCTTT. It is translated as CARSLAVSWHDFF.

The sample holds many counts of this clone. The gene calls are TRBV19 and TRBJ2-1; 11 bases match TRBD1. Trimming at V came to 3 bases and at J to 15 bases, leaving 13 bases not matched to a gene. Germline V gene data show CDR1 as LNHDA and CDR2 as SQIVND (reference sequence). CDR3 size: 15 residues. The CDR3 is CASSMGTGTGGRGFF. For the CDR3, the DNA is TGTGCCAGTAGTATGGGTACCGGGACAGGGGGTCGGGGGTTCTTC.

The chain employs TRBV6-6 and TRBJ1-6; D remains ambiguous. The CDR3 runs to 16 residues. The V gene's germline CDR1 is MNHNY and CDR2 SVGAGI (reference sequence). V gave up 4 bases and J gave up 8 bases, with 18 bases separating them. This CDR3 is CASSSLARHIDSPLHF. CDR3 DNA sequence: TGTGCCAGCAGTTCTCTAGCGCGGCACATAGATTCACCCCTCCACTTT.

This clone has a count of ten or more. The gene calls are TRBV6-5 and TRBJ1-6; D gene unclear. The V gene lost 2 bases and the J gene lost 8 bases, with 4 bases spanning the gap. From germline, CDR1 is MNHEY and CDR2 SVGAGI. This CDR3 region has 12 residues. Here the CDR3 DNA reads TGTGCCAGCAGTTACCCAGATTCACCCCTCCACTTT. Its translation: CASSYPDSPLHF.

This clone showed up just a few times. This may come from a read error, since a much larger clone is one base off. This sequence joins TRBV9 and TRBJ1-1; TRBD1 matches at 7 bases. The V segment lost 4 bases and the J segment 0 bases; nucleotides outside the gene matches: 12. The CDR3 contains 17 residues. Germline values: CDR1 SGDLS, CDR2 YYNGEE. CDR3: CASSLTDRVWMNTEAFF. CDR3 DNA: TGTGCCAGCAGCTTGACTGACAGGGTTTGGATGAACACTGAAGCTTTCTTT.

This clone was counted at least ten times. The chain recombines TRBV13 with TRBJ2-3, with no clear D. V was trimmed by 5 bases and J by 4 bases, leaving 10 bases between them. The CDR3 is 13 amino acids. Germline V gives CDR1 PRHDT, CDR2 FYEKMQ (reference sequence). CDR3 sequence (DNA): TGTGCCAGCAGCCCCATTCAAGCAGATACGCAGTATTTT. Its protein product is CASSPIQADTQYF. The full variable domain, its missing parts supplied by reference TRBV13 and TRBJ2-3, is AAGVIQSPRHLIKEKRETATLKCYPIPRHDTVYWYQQGPGQDPQFLISFYEKMQSDKGSIPDRFSAQQFSDYHSELNMSSLELGDSALYFCASSPIQADTQYFGPGTRLTVL.

This clone has at least ten counts. This chain joins TRBV20-1 and TRBJ2-5; D not resolved. V lost 1 base and J lost 6, with 3 bases in between. CDR3 size: 10 residues. The germline V gene encodes CDR1 DFQATT and CDR2 SNEGSKA (reference sequence). This CDR3 is CSARGQTQYF. CDR3 nucleotides: TGCAGTGCTAGAGGACAGACCCAGTACTTC.

At least ten counts were recorded for this clone. The rearrangement uses TRBV29-1 and TRBJ1-1; no definite D call. Trimming cost V 1 base and J 0 bases, with 15 bases left between them. Germline values: CDR1 SQVTM, CDR2 ANQGSEA. The CDR3 contains 16 residues. Here the CDR3 reads CSVEAITTPMNTEAFF. The CDR3, as DNA: TGCAGCGTTGAAGCAATCACCACCCCTATGAACACTGAAGCTTTCTTT.